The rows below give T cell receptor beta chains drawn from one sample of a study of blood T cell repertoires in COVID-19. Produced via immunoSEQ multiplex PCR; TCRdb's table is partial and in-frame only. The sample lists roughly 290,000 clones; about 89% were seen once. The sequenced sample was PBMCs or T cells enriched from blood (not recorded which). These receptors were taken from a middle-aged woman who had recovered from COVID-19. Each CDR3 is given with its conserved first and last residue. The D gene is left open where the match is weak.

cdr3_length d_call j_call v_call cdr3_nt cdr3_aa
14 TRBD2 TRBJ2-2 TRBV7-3 TGTGCCAGCAGACTAGCGGGGGGCACCGGGGAGCTGTTTTTT CASRLAGGTGELFF
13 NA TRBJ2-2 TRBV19 TGTGCCAGTAGTTCCCGCAGAACCGGGGAGCTGTTTTTT CASSSRRTGELFF
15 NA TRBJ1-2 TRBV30 TGTGCCTGGAGTGACCCCCACACAGGGAACTATGGCTACACCTTC CAWSDPHTGNYGYTF
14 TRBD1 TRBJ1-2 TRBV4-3 TGCGCCAGCTCGGCGGACAGGGCTACCTATGGCTACACCTTC CASSADRATYGYTF
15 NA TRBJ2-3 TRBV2 TGTGCCAGCACCAAGCTAGCGTTGGCTACAGATACGCAGTATTTT CASTKLALATDTQYF
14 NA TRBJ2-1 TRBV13 TGTGCCAGTCATCGAGGGGGGGCAGAAAATGAGCAGTTCTTC CASHRGGAENEQFF
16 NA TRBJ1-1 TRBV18 TGTGCCAGCTCACCACCGGCTGGAAGAGGGAACACTGAAGCTTTCTTT CASSPPAGRGNTEAFF
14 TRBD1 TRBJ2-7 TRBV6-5 TGTGCCAGCAGTACTGGGACAGGGGTCCACGAGCAGTACTTC CASSTGTGVHEQYF
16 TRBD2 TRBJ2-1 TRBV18 TGTGCCAGCTCCAAACTAGCGTCCGGAGGGCCCCATGAGCAGTTCTTC CASSKLASGGPHEQFF
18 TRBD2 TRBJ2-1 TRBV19 TGTGCCAGTAGTAAAAGACTACAGGGACTAGCGGGAGGGGATGAGCAGTTCTTC CASSKRLQGLAGGDEQFF
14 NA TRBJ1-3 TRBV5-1 TGCGCCAGCAGCCCGGGGGGGTTTGGAAACACCATATATTTT CASSPGGFGNTIYF
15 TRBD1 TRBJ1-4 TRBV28 TGTGCCAGCAGTTTCCTGGGACAGGGAGATGAAAAACTGTTTTTT CASSFLGQGDEKLFF